This T cell receptor (beta chain) was sequenced for a study of beta chain features in type 1 diabetes listed by TCRdb under 2018. With respect to the entire study: No differences in mean age, gender distribution, total cell number or subset yield were found between patients and healthy donors. A total of 85 million to 140 million sorted cells were examined across all samples, and the number of cells per subset was strongly correlated with RNA yield. In the study, recently diagnosed type 1 diabetes patients and matched healthy donors were compared on the TCRB repertoires of their sorted circulating CD4+ T cell subsets. Regulatory and stem cell-like memory subsets were isolated from only 8 patients and roughly 8 healthy donors, whereas naive and central memory subsets came from all 30 or so donors.

The CDR3 measures 14 amino acids from cysteine to phenylalanine. The CDR3 DNA has 42 bases and is translated from base 1. The germline V gene encodes CDR1 SGHNT and CDR2 YYREEE (reference sequence). V ends up 4 bases short and J 4 bases short, with an unmatched junction base count of 6. Broader findings and caveats from the paper: Only small numbers of individuals were included in the HLA sub-analyses, which left unresolved whether HLA type had any influence on TCRB rearrangement. Fewer insertions and more nucleotide deletions at VDJ recombination sites were observed in patients with type 1 diabetes, implying thymic rearrangement abnormalities. Sequencing cDNA rather than genomic DNA could over-represent highly expressing activated cells, although activation and CD3 levels did not differ between groups. PCR may preferentially amplify shorter templates, but because patient and control samples were amplified and corrected together, any resulting skew would affect both groups equally. The naive, central memory and regulatory TCRB repertoires appeared to resemble one another more closely among patients than among healthy donors. A moderate but significant shortening of TCRB CDR3 length was observed in type 1 diabetes patients in all four CD4+ subsets.

This clone has only a few counts. Its binding antigen is unknown. Base qualities are not recorded, but no much larger clone differs from it by a single base. Each donor gave one peripheral blood draw, approximately 120 mL on average, collected into heparinised tubes. A BD FACSAria II and a panel including CD45RO, CCR7, CD25, CD127, CD95 and CD27 were used to sort naive, central memory, regulatory and stem cell-like memory CD4+ T cells. All sorted populations exceeded 95% purity. PBMCs were isolated right away by Lymphoprep density gradient centrifugation and were stained directly, without culture. So that batch effects would be minimized, each experiment stained and sorted samples in pairs, pairing one healthy donor with one patient. The entire amount of isolated RNA was reverse transcribed using the High Capacity cDNA Reverse Transcription Kit, so the sequenced TCRB transcripts were expressed ones. Deep immunoSEQ sequencing was performed on naive, central memory and regulatory T cell samples, with an average of around 3.4 million total reads per sample. Sorted cells were lysed in RLT buffer and RNA was extracted with DNase-treated RNeasy Micro or Mini kits, depending on cell number. To prevent cross-contamination, each cell subset was processed individually, whereas patient and healthy donor samples were processed jointly. TCRB sequences were amplified from cDNA with the immunoSEQ multiplex PCR, producing 87-bp fragments spanning the CDR3 region. Sequencing of the amplicons was performed on the Illumina HiSeq platform. In the authors' own workflow: Synthetic template baselines were used to correct PCR bias computationally, reads within Hamming distance 2 were collapsed together, and singletons that could not be merged were discarded. By aligning reads against IMGT, V, D and J genes, CDR3 length, and insertions or deletions at six rearrangement sites were assigned. Within each subset, clonotype counts were normalized to sorted cell number, and only after that were true diversity and Gini coefficients computed with the tcR R package. Repertoire sharing was quantified using the overlap coefficient calculated on TCRB nucleotide sequences. Out-of-frame TCRB sequences from naive cells were analyzed to stand in for the pre-selection repertoire. Held by TCRdb, this immuneACCESS table contains in-frame sequences only and omits some clones. Under half of the omission traces to an unresolved V gene where checked; the cause of the rest is unknown. That table furnishes V, J and clone size, whereas the DNA furnished D and trimming. The sample table contains approximately 730,000 clones; only one count was recorded for roughly 13% of them. Less than 0.025% of the sample is held by the ten biggest clonotypes.

The material sequenced was naive CD4+ T cells from blood. The sample's cell subset or site label, decoded: true naive CD4+ T cells. The rearrangement joined TRBV5-4 to TRBJ2-5, with 8 central nucleotides matching TRBD2. The receptor comes from a man between 18 and 29 years old with type 1 diabetes. The CDR3 reads as follows: CASSGGLGLETQYF. At the DNA level, the sequence is TGTGCCAGCAGCGGGGGACTAGGTCTAGAGACCCAGTACTTC. Joined to the reference TRBV5-4 and TRBJ2-5 proteins, this CDR3 gives the full variable domain: ETGVTQSPTHLIKTRGQQVTLRCSSQSGHNTVSWYQQALGQGPQFIFQYYREEENGRGNFPPRFSGLQFPNYSSELNVNALELDDSALYLCASSGGLGLETQYFGPGTRLLVL.